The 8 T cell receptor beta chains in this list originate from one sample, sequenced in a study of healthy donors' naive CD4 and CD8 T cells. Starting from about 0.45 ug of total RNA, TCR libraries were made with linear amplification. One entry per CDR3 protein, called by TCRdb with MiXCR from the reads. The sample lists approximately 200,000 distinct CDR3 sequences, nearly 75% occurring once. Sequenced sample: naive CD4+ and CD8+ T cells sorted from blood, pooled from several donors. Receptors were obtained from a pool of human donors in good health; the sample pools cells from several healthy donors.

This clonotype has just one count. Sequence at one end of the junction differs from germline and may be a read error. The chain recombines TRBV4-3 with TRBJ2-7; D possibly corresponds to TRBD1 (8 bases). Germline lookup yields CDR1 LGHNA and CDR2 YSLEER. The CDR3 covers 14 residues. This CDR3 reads CASSQDGQGGEQYF. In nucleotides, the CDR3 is TGCGCCAGCAGCCAAGATGGACAGGGAGGGGAGCAATACTTC.

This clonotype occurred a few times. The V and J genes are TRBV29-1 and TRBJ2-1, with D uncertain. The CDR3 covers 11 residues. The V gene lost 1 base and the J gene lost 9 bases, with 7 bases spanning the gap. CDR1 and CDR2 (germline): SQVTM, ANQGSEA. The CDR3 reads CSVEGGSEQFF. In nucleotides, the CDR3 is TGCAGCGTTGAAGGTGGAAGTGAGCAGTTCTTC.

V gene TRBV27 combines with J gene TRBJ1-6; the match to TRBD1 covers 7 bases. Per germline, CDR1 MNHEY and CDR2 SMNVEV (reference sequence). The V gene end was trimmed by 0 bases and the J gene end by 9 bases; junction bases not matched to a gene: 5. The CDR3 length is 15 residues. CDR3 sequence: CASSLSSQGGSPLHF. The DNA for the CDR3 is TGTGCCAGCAGTTTATCGAGCCAGGGGGGTTCACCCCTCCACTTT.

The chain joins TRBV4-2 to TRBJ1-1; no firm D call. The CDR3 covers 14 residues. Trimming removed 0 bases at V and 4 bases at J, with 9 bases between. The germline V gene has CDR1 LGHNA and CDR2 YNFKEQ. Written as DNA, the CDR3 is TGTGCCAGCAGCCAAGATGTCCCTGGCACTGAAGCTTTCTTT. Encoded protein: CASSQDVPGTEAFF.

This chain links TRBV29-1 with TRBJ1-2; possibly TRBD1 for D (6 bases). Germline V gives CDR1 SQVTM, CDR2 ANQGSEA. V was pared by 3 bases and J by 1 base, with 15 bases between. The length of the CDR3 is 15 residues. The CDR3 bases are TGCAGCGTTGAGGCAGGGGAAGCGGGTAACTATGGCTACACCTTC. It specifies CSVEAGEAGNYGYTF.

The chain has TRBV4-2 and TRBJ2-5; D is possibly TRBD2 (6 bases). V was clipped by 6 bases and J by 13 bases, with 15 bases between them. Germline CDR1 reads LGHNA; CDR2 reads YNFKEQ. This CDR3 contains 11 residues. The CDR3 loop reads CASREGDWMYF. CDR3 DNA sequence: TGTGCCAGCAGGGAAGGGGACTGGATGTACTTC.

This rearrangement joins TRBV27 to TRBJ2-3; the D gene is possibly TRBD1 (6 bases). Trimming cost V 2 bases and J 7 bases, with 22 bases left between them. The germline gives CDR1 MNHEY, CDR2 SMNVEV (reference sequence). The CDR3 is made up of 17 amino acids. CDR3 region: CASSLSPAGQRWNTQYF. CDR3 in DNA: TGTGCCAGCAGTTTAAGTCCCGCTGGACAGCGATGGAATACGCAGTATTTT.

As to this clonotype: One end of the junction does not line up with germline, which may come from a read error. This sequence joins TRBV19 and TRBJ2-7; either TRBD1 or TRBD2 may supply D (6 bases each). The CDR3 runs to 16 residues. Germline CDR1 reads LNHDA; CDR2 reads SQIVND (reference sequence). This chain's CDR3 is CTSSTVPWGAVNEQYF. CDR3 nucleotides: TGTACCAGTAGTACCGTTCCTTGGGGGGCGGTAAACGAGCAGTACTTC.